These T cell receptor beta chains were read from a single sample in a study of blood T cells in healthy people across ages. TCRdb redid the calling of the 5' RACE reads with MiXCR, one entry per CDR3 protein. Altogether hundreds of thousands of distinct CDR3 sequences are present, approximately 59% being singletons, with the ten largest covering 30% to 45%. Material: blood. The receptor set was obtained from a man aged 55 to 70 in good health. Each CDR3 is given with its conserved first and last residue. The D gene is left open where the match is weak. Rows may omit the clone size; those that give it use once, few, many or a size class.

v_gene: TRBV7-2
j_gene: TRBJ2-3
abundance: -
d_gene: TRBD1
CDR3nt: TGTGCCAGCAGCCACAGGGGCAGGGTGACAGATACGCAGTATTTT
CDR3aa: CASSHRGRVTDTQYF

v_gene: TRBV29-1
j_gene: TRBJ1-2
abundance: once
d_gene: -
CDR3nt: TGCAGCGTTGAGAGGGTTGACTATGGCTACACCTTC
CDR3aa: CSVERVDYGYTF

v_gene: TRBV11-2
j_gene: TRBJ2-1
abundance: few
d_gene: -
CDR3nt: TGTGCCAGCAGCCTACTACGGACTCCTGGCAATGAGCAGTTCTTC
CDR3aa: CASSLLRTPGNEQFF

v_gene: TRBV29-1
j_gene: TRBJ2-1
abundance: -
d_gene: TRBD2
CDR3nt: TGCAGCGTTGAGGGTCCTAGCGGGAGCTCCTACAATGAGCAGTTCTTC
CDR3aa: CSVEGPSGSSYNEQFF

v_gene: TRBV12-3/TRBV12-4
j_gene: TRBJ2-3
abundance: -
d_gene: -
CDR3nt: TGTGCCAGCAGGGCAGTGGATACGCAGTATTTT
CDR3aa: CASRAVDTQYF

v_gene: TRBV20-1
j_gene: TRBJ1-5
abundance: -
d_gene: -
CDR3nt: TGCAGTGCCTCTAGTAAAGGACATCCCGTCGGGGAAGGCCAGCCCCAGCATTTT
CDR3aa: CSASSKGHPVGEGQPQHF

v_gene: TRBV20-1
j_gene: TRBJ2-7
abundance: -
d_gene: -
CDR3nt: TGCAGTGCTAGAAGGGGACTCCCCGACGGCGAGCAGTACTTC
CDR3aa: CSARRGLPDGEQYF

v_gene: TRBV29-1
j_gene: TRBJ2-5
abundance: -
d_gene: -
CDR3nt: TGCAGCGTTGGAGTGCCCCGGGAGACCCAGTACTTC
CDR3aa: CSVGVPRETQYF

v_gene: TRBV27
j_gene: TRBJ1-2
abundance: -
d_gene: TRBD1
CDR3nt: TGTGCCAGCAGCGCCAATCCGAGACAGGGGGCGGGGGTCTATGGCTACACCTTC
CDR3aa: CASSANPRQGAGVYGYTF

v_gene: TRBV29-1
j_gene: TRBJ2-3
abundance: few
d_gene: -
CDR3nt: TGCAGCGTTGAGGGGAACCCATATCCCACAGATACGCAGTATTTT
CDR3aa: CSVEGNPYPTDTQYF

v_gene: TRBV7-9
j_gene: TRBJ1-6
abundance: few
d_gene: TRBD1
CDR3nt: TGTGCCAGCAGCCAGAGACAGGGGTCGAGTAATTCACCCCTCCACTTT
CDR3aa: CASSQRQGSSNSPLHF

v_gene: TRBV6-6
j_gene: TRBJ1-6
abundance: -
d_gene: -
CDR3nt: TGTGCCAGCAGGGGGGCAGGAAGAAATTCACCCCTCCACTTT
CDR3aa: CASRGAGRNSPLHF

v_gene: TRBV5-6
j_gene: TRBJ2-3
abundance: -
d_gene: TRBD1
CDR3nt: TGTGCCAGCAGCTTGCTGCAGGGGGTGGATACGCAGTATTTT
CDR3aa: CASSLLQGVDTQYF

v_gene: TRBV27
j_gene: TRBJ2-1
abundance: -
d_gene: -
CDR3nt: TGTGCCAGCGCCCCGTCGAGGGTGGGGCCCTACAATGAGCAGTTCTTC
CDR3aa: CASAPSRVGPYNEQFF

v_gene: TRBV28
j_gene: TRBJ2-1
abundance: few
d_gene: -
CDR3nt: TGTGCCAGTTCCTCCGCCGACCGGCATGAGCAGTTCTTC
CDR3aa: CASSSADRHEQFF

v_gene: TRBV24-1
j_gene: TRBJ2-1
abundance: -
d_gene: -
CDR3nt: TGTGCCACCAGTGATTCACGGACAGCGGTGGGATATGAGCAGTTCTTC
CDR3aa: CATSDSRTAVGYEQFF

v_gene: TRBV15
j_gene: TRBJ2-3
abundance: few
d_gene: -
CDR3nt: TGTGCCACCAGCAGAGAGTACAGAACAGATACGCAGTATTTT
CDR3aa: CATSREYRTDTQYF

v_gene: TRBV4-2
j_gene: TRBJ2-6
abundance: many
d_gene: -
CDR3nt: TGTGCCAGCAGCTCCGGGGTCTCTGGGGCCAACGTCCTGACTTTC
CDR3aa: CASSSGVSGANVLTF

v_gene: TRBV6-1
j_gene: TRBJ1-2
abundance: -
d_gene: TRBD1
CDR3nt: TGTGCCAGCACCCGACAGGGAGGGGGACTCTATGGCTACACCTTC
CDR3aa: CASTRQGGGLYGYTF

v_gene: TRBV9
j_gene: TRBJ2-5
abundance: -
d_gene: TRBD1
CDR3nt: TGTGCCAGCAGCGTAGCCCCCGGACAGGGGGGGTACAATGAGCAGTACTTC
CDR3aa: CASSVAPGQGGYNEQYF

v_gene: TRBV28
j_gene: TRBJ1-6
abundance: once
d_gene: -
CDR3nt: TGTGCCACCTGGTCGACGGGTTCACCCCTCCACTTT
CDR3aa: CATWSTGSPLHF

v_gene: TRBV7-2
j_gene: TRBJ1-5
abundance: -
d_gene: TRBD1
CDR3nt: TGTGCCAGCAGCTTAGGACAGGGGAACAATCAGCCCCAGCATTTT
CDR3aa: CASSLGQGNNQPQHF